The 27 T cell receptor beta chains in this list originate from one sample, sequenced in a study of control samples from healthy donors and cancer patients. Sequencing was performed with immunoSEQ multiplex PCR; in TCRdb, only in-frame clones are kept and a portion is missing. The repertoire includes around 110,000 clones, over 90% of them detected once, and around 2.5% sits in the top ten. Sequencing was performed on blood. These receptors were obtained from a young man in good health.

CDR3 nucleotides: TGTGCCAGCAGCCTAACAGGGGGAGGAAAACTGTTTTTT. Translation gives CASSLTGGGKLFF. V is TRBV3-1 (or the pseudogene TRBV3-2) and J is TRBJ1-4; 8 positions match TRBD1. Germline V CDR1 and CDR2: LGHDT, YNNKEL (reference sequence). With V trimmed by 4 bases and J by 10 bases, 5 bases remained unmatched. This CDR3 region has 13 residues.

The V gene is TRBV19, the J gene TRBJ2-4; 8 bases line up with TRBD1. Trimming at V came to 4 bases and at J to 1 base, leaving 6 bases not matched to a gene. Germline V CDR1 and CDR2: LNHDA, SQIVND (reference sequence). The CDR3 is made up of 16 amino acids. CDR3 sequence reads: CASSTVYRGAKNIQYF. CDR3 sequence (DNA): TGTGCCAGTAGTACCGTCTACAGGGGGGCCAAAAACATTCAGTACTTC.

The V and J genes are TRBV27 and TRBJ2-2; D is tentatively TRBD1 or TRBD2 (5 bases each). The CDR3 totals 14 residues. Germline assignment: CDR1 MNHEY and CDR2 SMNVEV (reference sequence). The ends were cut back, 6 bases at V and 2 bases at J, with 10 bases in the middle. CDR3 sequence: CASRGRINTGELFF. The CDR3 DNA reads as TGTGCCAGCAGGGGACGGATTAACACCGGGGAGCTGTTTTTT.

This rearrangement joins TRBV5-4 to TRBJ1-1, with D perhaps TRBD1 (6 bases). V was cut by 4 bases and J by 3 bases, with 13 bases left in between. The CDR3 extends over 14 amino acids. Germline V lookup: CDR1 SGHNT, CDR2 YYREEE (reference sequence). CDR3 amino acids: CASSPRGTYTEAFF. CDR3 coding DNA: TGTGCCAGCAGCCCCAGGGGCACCTACACTGAAGCTTTCTTT.

In its sample, this clone was seen a few times. The V gene is TRBV5-3, the J gene TRBJ2-5; 16 bases line up with TRBD2. TRBV5-3 is reported as an ORF; its role is uncertain. CDR3 length: 17 residues. Trimming cost V 4 bases and J 5 bases; bases outside gene matches: 8. The CDR3 loop reads CARSPGTSGGAEETQYF. CDR3 coding DNA: TGTGCCAGAAGCCCTGGGACTAGCGGGGGGGCGGAGGAGACCCAGTACTTC.

The V gene is TRBV6-4, the J gene TRBJ2-7; weak D call: TRBD2 (6 bases). The CDR3 is 14 amino acids. In germline, CDR1 is MRHNA, CDR2 SNTAGT. V was shortened by 8 bases and J by 3 bases, with 17 bases between the two germline ends. CDR3 sequence reads: CASSPWGVFYEQYF. As DNA, the CDR3 is TGTGCCAGCTCTCCCTGGGGGGTGTTCTACGAGCAGTACTTC.

V is TRBV10-3 and J is TRBJ1-6, with D unclear. This CDR3 region has 15 residues. Germline CDR1 reads ENHRY; CDR2 reads SYGVKD. V gave up 1 base and J gave up 0 bases, with 4 bases separating them. CDR3 sequence: CAISEFDSYNSPLHF. For the CDR3, the DNA is TGTGCCATCAGTGAGTTTGACTCCTATAATTCACCCCTCCACTTT.

The rearrangement joins TRBV7-9 to TRBJ2-7; D might be TRBD1 or TRBD2, each matching 6 bases. V was shortened by 5 bases and J by 4 bases, with 15 bases between the two germline ends. CDR1 is SEHNR, CDR2 FQNEAQ, per germline (reference sequence). This CDR3 is 14 amino acids long. CDR3 in amino acids: CASSPRRGMYEQYF. The CDR3, as DNA: TGTGCCAGCAGCCCCAGGAGGGGGATGTACGAGCAGTACTTC.

This clone has a single count. The gene calls are TRBV20-1 and TRBJ2-3; D unresolved. CDR1 and CDR2 (germline): DFQATT, SNEGSKA (reference sequence). Trimming removed 5 bases at V and 11 bases at J, with 11 bases between. There are 10 residues in the CDR3. CDR3 sequence: CSAEDKRQYF. The CDR3 DNA is TGCAGTGCTGAAGATAAAAGGCAGTATTTT.

This chain joins TRBV1 and TRBJ2-4; TRBD2 is the table's D call and was not checked against the DNA. TRBV1 counts as a pseudogene. The CDR3 is 15 amino acids. The CDR3 nucleotides read TGCACCAGCAGCCAGGACTTCGGGAGGACGAACATTCAGTACTTC. Residues: CTSSQDFGRTNIQYF.

V usage is TRBV5-6 and J usage is TRBJ1-3; possible D gene TRBD1, 6 bases. Trimming shortened V by 7 bases and J by 0 bases, and 14 bases separated the two germline ends. In germline, CDR1 is SGHDT, CDR2 YYEEEE. This CDR3 region has 15 residues. The CDR3 bases are TGTGCCAGCTACTGGGGGCGGAACTCTGGAAACACCATATATTTT. This sequence encodes CASYWGRNSGNTIYF.

V gene TRBV12-5 combines with J gene TRBJ2-7; perhaps D is TRBD1 or TRBD2 (6 bases each). The CDR3 totals 13 residues. Germline-derived CDR1 and CDR2 are LGHNT and FRNRAP. The V end lost 4 bases, the J end lost 0 bases, and 7 bases lay between the germline ends. Written as DNA, the CDR3 is TGTGCTAGTGGTTCGGGGGCCTCCTACGAGCAGTACGTC. This gives the protein CASGSGASYEQYV.

J is TRBJ2-3 and V is TRBV5-8; 8 positions agree with TRBD2. The CDR3 contains 15 residues. From germline, CDR1 is SGHTS and CDR2 YDEGEE. J gave up 5 bases and V 3 bases, and 8 bases lay outside the gene matches. The CDR3 is CASSSRGEEVDTQYF. The CDR3 bases are TGTGCCAGCAGCTCGCGGGGGGAAGAGGTAGATACGCAGTATTTT.

The chain links TRBV2 to TRBJ2-7, with 7 bases aligning to TRBD1. The V gene end was trimmed by 10 bases and the J gene end by 6 bases; junction bases not matched to a gene: 6. The CDR3 is made up of 11 amino acids. CDR1 and CDR2 (germline): SNHLY, FYNNEI. CDR3 residues: CAITGTAEQYV. The CDR3 nucleotides read TGTGCCATCACCGGGACAGCCGAGCAGTACGTC.

The chain has TRBV18 and TRBJ2-7; weak D call: TRBD2 (5 bases). Trimming cost V 0 bases and J 7 bases, with 13 bases left between them. In germline, CDR1 is KGHSH, CDR2 LQKENI. The CDR3 sequence is 14 residues long. The DNA for the CDR3 is TGTGCCAGCTCACCACCGAACTTCGGAGGTGAGCAGTACTTC. It is translated as CASSPPNFGGEQYF. Filled out from reference TRBV18 and TRBJ2-7, the complete variable domain reads NAGVMQNPRHLVRRRGQEARLRCSPMKGHSHVYWYRQLPEEGLKFMVYLQKENIIDESGMPKERFSAEFPKEGPSILRIQQVVRGDSAAYFCASSPPNFGGEQYFGPGTRLTVT.

J is TRBJ2-1 and V is TRBV19, with 10 bases aligning to TRBD2. Germline V gene sequence: CDR1 LNHDA, CDR2 SQIVND (reference sequence). Trimming took 5 bases from V and 4 from J; bases not matched to a gene: 11. The CDR3 spans 17 residues. CDR3 residues: CASSLEAGGYRYNEQFF. CDR3 nucleotide sequence: TGTGCCAGTAGTCTCGAAGCGGGGGGGTATAGATACAATGAGCAGTTCTTC.

This chain joins TRBV5-1 and TRBJ2-6; no clear D. V was pared by 1 base and J by 0 bases, with 5 bases between. The CDR3 has 15 residues. Germline values: CDR1 SGHRS, CDR2 YFSETQ. CDR3 sequence reads: CASSLSSSGANVLTF. The CDR3 nucleotides read TGCGCCAGCAGCTTGTCGAGCTCTGGGGCCAACGTCCTGACTTTC. The whole variable domain, filled in from reference TRBV5-1 and TRBJ2-6, reads KAGVTQTPRYLIKTRGQQVTLSCSPISGHRSVSWYQQTPGQGLQFLFEYFSETQRNKGNFPGRFSGRQFSNSRSEMNVSTLELGDSALYLCASSLSSSGANVLTFGAGSRLTVL.

This clone was picked up a small number of times. The chain combines TRBV29-1 with TRBJ2-1; D tentatively fits TRBD1 or TRBD2 (5 bases each). The germline V and J ends were trimmed by 5 bases and 10 bases, with 18 bases remaining between them. Looked up from germline, CDR1 is SQVTM and CDR2 is ANQGSEA. The CDR3 totals 13 residues. The CDR3 DNA follows: TGCAGCGTTTTTAAGTCGGGCCGGGGCGAGCAGTTCTTC. This translates into CSVFKSGRGEQFF.

The chain employs TRBV7-2 and TRBJ2-1; D is tentatively TRBD1 or TRBD2 (6 bases each). V was cut by 1 base and J by 7 bases, with 17 bases left in between. Germline V gene data show CDR1 as SGHTA and CDR2 as FQGNSA. This CDR3 spans 16 amino acids. The DNA of the CDR3 is TGTGCCAGCAGCTTAGGACAGGCCTGGGGGGATAATGAGCAGTTCTTC. Translated: CASSLGQAWGDNEQFF.

The genes are TRBV6-5 and TRBJ1-2; D uncertain. V was pared by 7 bases and J by 5 bases, with 8 bases between. Germline CDR1 MNHEY, CDR2 SVGAGI. CDR3 length: 11 residues. This CDR3 is CASIGQYGYTF. The DNA of the CDR3 is TGTGCCAGCATCGGGCAGTATGGCTACACCTTC.

This sequence joins TRBV12-5 and TRBJ1-1; D is possibly TRBD1 (5 bases). The CDR3 runs 13 residues. The germline CDR1 and CDR2 sequences are LGHNT and FRNRAP. V was pared by 1 base and J by 9 bases, with 12 bases between. The CDR3 spells CASGLGGTVQAFF. The CDR3 DNA reads as TGTGCTAGTGGTTTGGGCGGGACCGTCCAAGCTTTCTTT. Together with reference TRBV12-5 and TRBJ1-1, the CDR3 gives the full variable domain: DARVTQTPRHKVTEMGQEVTMRCQPILGHNTVFWYRQTMMQGLELLAYFRNRAPLDDSGMPKDRFSAEMPDATLATLKIQPSEPRDSAVYFCASGLGGTVQAFFGQGTRLTVV.

The J gene is TRBJ2-3, the V gene TRBV2; a weak D match, TRBD2 (6 bases). Germline loops: CDR1 SNHLY, CDR2 FYNNEI. The CDR3 runs to 14 residues. The V and J ends lost 3 bases and 7 bases respectively, with 14 bases between them. The CDR3 protein is CASSEGRAGNTQYF. DNA for the CDR3: TGTGCCAGCAGTGAGGGCAGGGCGGGGAATACGCAGTATTTT.

The J gene is TRBJ2-1, the V gene TRBV4-2; TRBD2 is a possible D gene (5 bases). V dropped 4 bases and J dropped 7 bases, with 11 bases sitting between them. The CDR3 is 13 residues long. CDR1 and CDR2 from the germline V gene are LGHNA and YNFKEQ. The CDR3 DNA reads TGTGCCAGCAGCCGCCCCCGGGAAAATGAGCAGTTCTTC. This translates into CASSRPRENEQFF.

V gene TRBV25-1 combines with J gene TRBJ1-2; D may be TRBD1 (5 bases). Trimming removed 1 base at V and 3 bases at J, with 12 bases between. Germline values: CDR1 MGHDK, CDR2 SYGVNS. This CDR3 is built from 15 residues. The chain's CDR3 is CASSELGTSDYGYTF. CDR3 DNA: TGTGCCAGCAGTGAATTGGGGACGTCAGACTATGGCTACACCTTC.

The chain couples TRBV23-1 to TRBJ1-2; weak D call: TRBD1 (6 bases). TRBV23-1 is reported as an ORF; its role is uncertain. With 4 bases removed from V and 2 bases from J, the gap between germline ends came to 20 bases. There are 17 residues in the CDR3. The chain's CDR3 is CASSPKRGQQKNYGYTF. As DNA, the CDR3 is TGCGCCAGCAGTCCGAAAAGGGGACAACAGAAGAACTATGGCTACACCTTC.

This clone was detected only a few times. This chain joins TRBV4-2 and TRBJ2-5; 7 nucleotides line up with TRBD2. This CDR3 spans 14 amino acids. The junction had 8 bases not matched to a gene; V was cut back by 4 bases and J by 6 bases. Germline CDR1 reads LGHNA; CDR2 reads YNFKEQ. CDR3 protein: CASSRSRERKTQYF. For the CDR3, the DNA is TGTGCCAGCAGCCGGTCGCGGGAGAGAAAGACCCAGTACTTC.

The chain couples TRBV3-1 (or the pseudogene TRBV3-2) to TRBJ2-7; D call uncertain. The CDR3 spans 12 residues. The V and J ends lost 4 bases and 5 bases respectively, with 9 bases between them. CDR1 is LGHDT, CDR2 YNNKEL, per germline (reference sequence). CDR3 DNA sequence: TGTGCCAGCAGCCTCCGAGGCCACGAGCAGTACTTC. Residues: CASSLRGHEQYF.